Included here is one T cell receptor beta chain sequence, with context. For the second PCR, which ran for about 7 to 11 cycles, a sample-barcoded 5' primer and a J-beta primer mix were used. TCRdb recomputed calls from the 5' RACE reads with MiXCR, one row per CDR3 protein. The sample lists 1.5 million to 1.8 million distinct CDR3 sequences, about 42% occurring once. In germline, CDR1 is MNHEY, CDR2 SVGAGI. The CDR3 length is 14 residues. These data originate in a study of blood T cells in healthy people across ages. The receptor was derived from a woman between 18 and 29 years old in good health. Sample: blood. The chain is built from TRBV6-5 and TRBJ2-4, with D perhaps matching TRBD1 or TRBD2 (5 bases each). The J call may be in error: the DNA end matches TRBJ2-7 better. CDR3 loop: CASSYSFGASEQYF. CDR3 sequence (DNA): TGTGCCAGCAGTTACTCGTTCGGGGCCAGCGAGCAGTACTTC.